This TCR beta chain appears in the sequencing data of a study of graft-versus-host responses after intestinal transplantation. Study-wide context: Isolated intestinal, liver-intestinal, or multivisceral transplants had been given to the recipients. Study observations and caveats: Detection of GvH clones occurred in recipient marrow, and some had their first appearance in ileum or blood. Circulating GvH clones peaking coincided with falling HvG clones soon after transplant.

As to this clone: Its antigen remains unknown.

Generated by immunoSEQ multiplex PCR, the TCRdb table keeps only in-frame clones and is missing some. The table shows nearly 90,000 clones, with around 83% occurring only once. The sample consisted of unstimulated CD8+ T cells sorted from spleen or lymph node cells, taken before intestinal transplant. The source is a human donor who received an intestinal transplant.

The CDR3 region has the DNA TGTGCCAGCAGTTTAGGGACTAGCGGGAGAGAGCAGTACTTC. It is translated as CASSLGTSGREQYF. This chain links TRBV28 with TRBJ2-7, with TRBD2 matching 14 bases. The germline CDR1 and CDR2 sequences are MDHEN and SYDVKM. The CDR3 has 14 amino acids. J gave up 7 bases and V 2 bases, and 1 base lay outside the gene matches.